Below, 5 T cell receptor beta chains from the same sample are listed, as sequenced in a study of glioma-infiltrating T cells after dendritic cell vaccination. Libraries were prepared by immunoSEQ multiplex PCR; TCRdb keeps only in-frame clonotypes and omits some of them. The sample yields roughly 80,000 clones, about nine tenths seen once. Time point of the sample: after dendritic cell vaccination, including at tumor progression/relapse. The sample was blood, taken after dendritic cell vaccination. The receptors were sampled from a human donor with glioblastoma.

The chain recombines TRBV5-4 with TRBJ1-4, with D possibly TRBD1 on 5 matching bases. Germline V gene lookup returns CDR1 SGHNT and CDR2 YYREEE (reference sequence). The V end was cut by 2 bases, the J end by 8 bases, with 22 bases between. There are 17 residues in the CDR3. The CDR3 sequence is CASSFRQIGGVREKLFF. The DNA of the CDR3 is TGTGCCAGCAGCTTCCGTCAAATCGGAGGGGTTCGAGAAAAACTGTTTTTT. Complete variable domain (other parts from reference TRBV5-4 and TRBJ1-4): ETGVTQSPTHLIKTRGQQVTLRCSSQSGHNTVSWYQQALGQGPQFIFQYYREEENGRGNFPPRFSGLQFPNYSSELNVNALELDDSALYLCASSFRQIGGVREKLFFGSGTQLSVL.

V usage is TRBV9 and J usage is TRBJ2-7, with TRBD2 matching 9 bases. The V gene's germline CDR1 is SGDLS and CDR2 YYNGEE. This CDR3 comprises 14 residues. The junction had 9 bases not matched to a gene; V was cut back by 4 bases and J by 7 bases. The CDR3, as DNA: TGTGCCAGCAGCCCTAGCGGGGTCCCCGGGGAGCAGTACTTC. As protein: CASSPSGVPGEQYF.

CDR3 coding DNA: TGTGCCAGCAGTTTAGTACAGGCAACTAATGAAAAACTGTTTTTT. Protein product: CASSLVQATNEKLFF. The V gene is TRBV6-6, the J gene TRBJ1-4; D is perhaps TRBD1 (5 bases). Germline V CDR1 and CDR2: MNHNY, SVGAGI (reference sequence). Trimming pared 4 bases from V and 0 bases from J, leaving 9 bases between. The CDR3 loop spans 15 amino acids.

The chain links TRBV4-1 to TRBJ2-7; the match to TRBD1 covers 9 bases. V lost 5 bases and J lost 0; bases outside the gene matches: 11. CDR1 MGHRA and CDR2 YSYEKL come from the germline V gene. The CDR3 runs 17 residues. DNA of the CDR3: TGCGCCAGCAGCTTACAACCGGGGACAGGGAGCTCCTACGAGCAGTACTTC. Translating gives CASSLQPGTGSSYEQYF.

The CDR3 spells CASSSLREGRRTEAFF. CDR3 sequence (DNA): TGTGCCAGCAGTTCCCTGCGGGAGGGGCGGCGGACTGAAGCTTTCTTT. J is TRBJ1-1 and V is TRBV6-5, with a tentative D call TRBD1 (5 bases). Deletions cut 4 bases from V and 5 bases from J, with 20 bases between. The CDR3 consists of 16 residues. The germline V gene has CDR1 MNHEY and CDR2 SVGAGI.